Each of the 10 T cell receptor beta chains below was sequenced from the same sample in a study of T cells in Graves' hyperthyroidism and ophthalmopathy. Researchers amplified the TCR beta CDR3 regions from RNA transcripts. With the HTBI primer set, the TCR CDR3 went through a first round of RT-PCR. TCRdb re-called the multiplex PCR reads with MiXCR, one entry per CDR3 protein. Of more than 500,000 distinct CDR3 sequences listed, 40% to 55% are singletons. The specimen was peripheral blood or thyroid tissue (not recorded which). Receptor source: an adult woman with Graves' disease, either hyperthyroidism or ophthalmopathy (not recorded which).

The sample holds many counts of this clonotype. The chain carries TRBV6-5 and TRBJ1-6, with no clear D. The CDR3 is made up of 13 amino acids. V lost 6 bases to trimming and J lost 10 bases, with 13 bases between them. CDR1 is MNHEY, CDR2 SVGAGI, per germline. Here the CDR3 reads CASRWRVESPLHF. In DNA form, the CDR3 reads TGTGCCAGCAGGTGGAGGGTGGAGTCACCCCTCCACTTT.

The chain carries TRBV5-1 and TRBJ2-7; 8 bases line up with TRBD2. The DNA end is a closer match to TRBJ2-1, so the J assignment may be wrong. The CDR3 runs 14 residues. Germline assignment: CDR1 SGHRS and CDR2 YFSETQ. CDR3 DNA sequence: TGCGCCAGCAGCTTGGGCGGGAGGAACTATGAGCAGTTCTTC. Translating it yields CASSLGGRNYEQFF.

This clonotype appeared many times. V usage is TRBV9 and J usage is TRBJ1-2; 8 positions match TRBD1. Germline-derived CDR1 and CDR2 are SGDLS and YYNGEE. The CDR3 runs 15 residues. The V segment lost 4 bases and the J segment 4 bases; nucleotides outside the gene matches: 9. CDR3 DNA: TGTGCCAGCAGCACCCGACAGGGGATCCCCTATGGCTACACCTTC. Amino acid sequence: CASSTRQGIPYGYTF.

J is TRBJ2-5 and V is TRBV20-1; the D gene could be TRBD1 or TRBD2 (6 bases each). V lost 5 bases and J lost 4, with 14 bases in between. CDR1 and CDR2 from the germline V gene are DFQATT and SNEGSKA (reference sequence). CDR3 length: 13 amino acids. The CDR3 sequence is CSAGPRGLETQYF. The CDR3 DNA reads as TGCAGTGCTGGCCCCCGGGGGCTAGAGACCCAGTACTTC.

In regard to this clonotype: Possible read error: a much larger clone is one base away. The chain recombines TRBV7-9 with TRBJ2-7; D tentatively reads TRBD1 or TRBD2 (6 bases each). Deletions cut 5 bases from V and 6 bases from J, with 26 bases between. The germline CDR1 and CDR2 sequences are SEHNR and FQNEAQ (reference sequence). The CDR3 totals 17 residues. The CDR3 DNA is TGTGCCAGCAGCCAGAGCCGTTGGGGGGCTAGCCTTCCCGAGCAGTACTTC. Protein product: CASSQSRWGASLPEQYF.

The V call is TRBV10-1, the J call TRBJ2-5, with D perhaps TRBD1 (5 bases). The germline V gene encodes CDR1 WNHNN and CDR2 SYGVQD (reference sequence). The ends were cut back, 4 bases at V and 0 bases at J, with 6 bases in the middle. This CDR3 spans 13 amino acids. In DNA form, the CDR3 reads TGCGCCAGCAGTGGCAGGGACCAAGAGACCCAGTACTTC. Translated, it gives CASSGRDQETQYF.

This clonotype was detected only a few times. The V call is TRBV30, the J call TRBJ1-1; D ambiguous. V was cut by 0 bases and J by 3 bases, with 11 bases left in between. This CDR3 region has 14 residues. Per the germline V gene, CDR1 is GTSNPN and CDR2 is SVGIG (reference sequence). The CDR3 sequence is CAWSVGLSDTEAFF. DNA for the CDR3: TGTGCCTGGAGTGTCGGGTTAAGCGACACTGAAGCTTTCTTT.

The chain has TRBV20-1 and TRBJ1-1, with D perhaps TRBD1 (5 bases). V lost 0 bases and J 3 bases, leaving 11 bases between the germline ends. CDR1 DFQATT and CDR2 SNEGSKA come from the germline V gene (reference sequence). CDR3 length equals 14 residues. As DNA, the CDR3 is TGCAGTGCTAGAGATGAAGGGGCGGACACTGAAGCTTTCTTT. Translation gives CSARDEGADTEAFF.

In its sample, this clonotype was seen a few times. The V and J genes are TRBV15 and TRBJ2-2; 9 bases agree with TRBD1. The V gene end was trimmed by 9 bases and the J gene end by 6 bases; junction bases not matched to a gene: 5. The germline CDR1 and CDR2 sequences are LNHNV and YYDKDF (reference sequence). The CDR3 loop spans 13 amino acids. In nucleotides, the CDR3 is TGTGCCACAAGGGACAGGGTAGCCGGGGAGCTGTTTTTT. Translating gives CATRDRVAGELFF. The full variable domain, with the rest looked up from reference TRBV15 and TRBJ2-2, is DAMVIQNPRYQVTQFGKPVTLSCSQTLNHNVMYWYQQKSSQAPKLLFHYYDKDFNNEADTPDNFQSRRPNTSFCFLDIRSPGLGDTAMYLCATRDRVAGELFFGEGSRLTVL.

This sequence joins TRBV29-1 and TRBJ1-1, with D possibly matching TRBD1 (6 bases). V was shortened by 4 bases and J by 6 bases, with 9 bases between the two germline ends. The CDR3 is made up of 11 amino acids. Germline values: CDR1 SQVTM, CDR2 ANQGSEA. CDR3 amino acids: CSVVGGPEAFF. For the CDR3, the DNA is TGCAGCGTTGTAGGGGGACCTGAAGCTTTCTTT.